The 27 T cell receptor beta chains presented below share a single source sample, sequenced in a study of T-cell reconstitution after alpha-beta-depleted transplantation in children. Researchers prepared the TCRbeta library using unique molecular identifiers, the study reports. TCRdb reanalysed the PCR reads using MiXCR and keeps one entry per CDR3 protein. This table has a few hundred thousand distinct CDR3 sequences, over 9% appearing once. The sample in question was PBMCs, obtained before TCRalphabeta/CD19-depleted stem cell transplant. Every receptor here comes from a boy under three years old with acute myeloid leukemia, due to receive a stem cell transplant.

The table lists this clonotype with many counts. The rearrangement links TRBV6-1 to TRBJ2-2; a possible D gene is TRBD2 (6 bases). Trimming shortened V by 6 bases and J by 0 bases, and 14 bases separated the two germline ends. Per germline, CDR1 MNHNS and CDR2 SASEGT. This CDR3 contains 16 residues. CDR3 in amino acids: CASSALGGANTGELFF. For the CDR3, the DNA is TGTGCCAGCAGCGCTCTGGGGGGAGCGAACACCGGGGAGCTGTTTTTT.

This clonotype was counted at least ten times. V usage is TRBV7-8 and J usage is TRBJ2-2; 9 bases fit TRBD2. This CDR3 is built from 16 residues. The trim removed 2 bases at V and 8 bases at J, leaving 9 bases unmatched. Germline CDR1 reads SGHVS; CDR2 reads FQNEAQ. CDR3 loop: CASSLMRGGWLGELFF. CDR3 DNA sequence: TGTGCCAGCAGCTTAATGCGGGGGGGCTGGCTGGGGGAGCTGTTTTTT.

In this sample, this clonotype turned up many times. The CDR3 nucleotides read TGTGCCAGTGCCTGGGACAGCTACGAGCAGTACTTC. Amino acids: CASAWDSYEQYF. This chain connects TRBV24-1 to TRBJ2-7; 7 bases agree with TRBD1. The junction had 6 bases not matched to a gene; V was cut back by 11 bases and J by 3 bases. CDR1 and CDR2 from the germline V gene are KGHDR and SFDVKD. This CDR3 has 12 residues.

Here the CDR3 DNA reads TGCAGCGTCCCCGGGACAGTCCATGGCTACACCTTC. It codes for CSVPGTVHGYTF. V usage is TRBV29-1 and J usage is TRBJ1-2, with 7 bases fitting TRBD1. Germline V gene data show CDR1 as SQVTM and CDR2 as ANQGSEA. With V trimmed by 6 bases and J by 6 bases, 7 bases remained unmatched. The CDR3 has 12 residues.

Many counts were recorded for this clonotype. The rearrangement links TRBV7-9 to TRBJ2-2; D is undetermined. The V end was cut by 5 bases, the J end by 6 bases, with 10 bases between. The CDR3 runs 13 residues. Germline lookup yields CDR1 SEHNR and CDR2 FQNEAQ (reference sequence). CDR3 DNA sequence: TGTGCCAGCAGCCCTGGTAACTCCGGGGAGCTGTTTTTT. As protein: CASSPGNSGELFF.

This clonotype showed up many times. The gene calls are TRBV2 and TRBJ2-7; D possibly corresponds to TRBD1 (5 bases). The CDR3 is 14 residues long. Looked up from germline, CDR1 is SNHLY and CDR2 is FYNNEI. The ends were cut back, 5 bases at V and 6 bases at J, with 17 bases in the middle. Written as DNA, the CDR3 is TGTGCCAGCAGTCCAAGGGCAGGGATTACCGAGCAGTACTTC. As protein: CASSPRAGITEQYF. The entire variable domain, with the rest obtained from reference TRBV2 and TRBJ2-7, is as follows: EPEVTQTPSHQVTQMGQEVILRCVPISNHLYFYWYRQILGQKVEFLVSFYNNEISEKSEIFDDQFSVERPDGSNFTLKIRSTKLEDSAMYFCASSPRAGITEQYFGPGTRLTVT.

This clonotype was seen many times. The chain has TRBV10-3 and TRBJ2-3, with TRBD2 matching 12 bases. The CDR3 is made up of 15 amino acids. Germline loops: CDR1 ENHRY, CDR2 SYGVKD. Trimming cost V 4 bases and J 1 base; bases outside gene matches: 0. CDR3 in amino acids: CAISGLAGGTDTQYF. As DNA, the CDR3 is TGTGCCATCAGTGGACTAGCGGGAGGCACAGATACGCAGTATTTT.

This clonotype was counted many times. The V and J genes are TRBV29-1 and TRBJ2-1, with TRBD1 matching 8 bases. CDR1 SQVTM and CDR2 ANQGSEA come from the germline V gene. CDR3 size: 16 residues. V gave up 8 bases and J gave up 3 bases; unmatched junction bases: 15. The CDR3 DNA is TGCAGCACCGGGCAGGGGGCGGTATTTCGCTACAATGAGCAGTTCTTC. Residues: CSTGQGAVFRYNEQFF.

This clonotype has ten or more counts. The chain is built from TRBV5-1 and TRBJ2-2; the D gene is possibly TRBD2 (5 bases). Germline loops: CDR1 SGHRS, CDR2 YFSETQ. CDR3 length: 14 amino acids. Trimming took 0 bases from V and 6 from J, leaving 9 bases between them. The CDR3 DNA is TGCGCCAGCAGCTTGGCGGGGAATCCCGGGGAGCTGTTTTTT. Translating it yields CASSLAGNPGELFF.

This clonotype appeared a few times. The chain links TRBV28 to TRBJ2-3; D gene unclear. Trimming took 2 bases from V and 1 from J, leaving 16 bases between them. CDR1 MDHEN and CDR2 SYDVKM come from the germline V gene. The CDR3 has 17 amino acids. The CDR3 DNA reads as TGTGCCAGCAGTTTACAAGGGTTGCGGTGGCGCACAGATACGCAGTATTTT. Translating gives CASSLQGLRWRTDTQYF.

This clonotype has at least ten counts. The rearrangement joins TRBV5-1 to TRBJ2-1; 7 positions match TRBD2. Looked up from germline, CDR1 is SGHRS and CDR2 is YFSETQ. The V and J ends lost 5 bases and 8 bases, in that order; junction bases with no gene match: 7. CDR3 length equals 13 residues. CDR3: CASRSGRSDEQFF. The CDR3, as DNA: TGCGCCAGCAGATCCGGGAGGAGCGATGAGCAGTTCTTC.

This clonotype occurred many times. The genes are TRBV5-1 and TRBJ2-7; D may be TRBD2 (7 bases). V lost 0 bases, J lost 3 bases, and 10 bases lay in between. The CDR3 is made up of 14 amino acids. Looked up from germline, CDR1 is SGHRS and CDR2 is YFSETQ. The CDR3 coding sequence is TGCGCCAGCAGCTTGGTAGGGGGGGTCTACGAGCAGTACTTC. Its translation: CASSLVGGVYEQYF.

The sample holds many counts of this clonotype. The rearrangement uses TRBV15 and TRBJ2-1; the D is unclear. Trimming removed 2 bases from V and 5 bases from J, with 4 bases in between. Germline CDR1 is LNHNV and CDR2 is YYDKDF (reference sequence). This CDR3 has 12 residues. CDR3 loop: CATSRWDNEQFF. CDR3 nucleotides: TGTGCCACCAGCAGATGGGACAATGAGCAGTTCTTC.

Of note for this clonotype: A read error may be the cause here, since a much bigger clone is one base away. The chain has TRBV5-1 and TRBJ2-1, with D possibly being TRBD1 (5 bases). Trimming removed 3 bases at V and 6 bases at J, with 13 bases between. Per the germline V gene, CDR1 is SGHRS and CDR2 is YFSETQ. The CDR3 runs to 14 residues. CDR3 region: CASSYGAASNEQFF. The CDR3 DNA reads as TGCGCCAGCAGCTATGGGGCTGCGTCCAATGAGCAGTTCTTC. Using reference TRBV5-1 and TRBJ2-1 for the parts outside the CDR3, the full variable domain is KAGVTQTPRYLIKTRGQQVTLSCSPISGHRSVSWYQQTPGQGLQFLFEYFSETQRNKGNFPGRFSGRQFSNSRSEMNVSTLELGDSALYLCASSYGAASNEQFFGPGTRLTVL.

This clonotype has at least ten counts. V usage is TRBV28 and J usage is TRBJ2-3; D might be TRBD2 (5 bases). The length of the CDR3 is 11 residues. V was trimmed by 6 bases and J by 6 bases, leaving 7 bases between them. From germline, CDR1 is MDHEN and CDR2 SYDVKM. CDR3 in DNA: TGTGCCAGCAGAGAGGGTGATACGCAGTATTTT. Its translation is CASREGDTQYF.

This clonotype was recorded many times. The chain combines TRBV5-6 with TRBJ2-7; D is ambiguous. This CDR3 is 15 amino acids long. Germline CDR1 SGHDT, CDR2 YYEEEE. The V end lost 5 bases, the J end lost 0 bases, and 15 bases lay between the germline ends. CDR3 coding DNA: TGTGCCAGCAGGCGTCTCCAACTTAGCTCCTACGAGCAGTACTTC. Translated, it gives CASRRLQLSSYEQYF.

This clonotype has a count of ten or more. The V gene is TRBV7-2, the J gene TRBJ2-1; TRBD2 matches 10 bases. V lost 3 bases and J lost 0; bases outside the gene matches: 2. The CDR3 extends over 16 amino acids. Germline values: CDR1 SGHTA, CDR2 FQGNSA. In DNA form, the CDR3 reads TGTGCCAGCAGCTTTAGCGGGAGGCGCTCCTACAATGAGCAGTTCTTC. This codes for CASSFSGRRSYNEQFF.

The CDR3 spells CASFSGTRNGGQETQYF. CDR3 sequence (DNA): TGTGCCAGTTTTTCCGGGACCAGAAATGGGGGGCAAGAGACCCAGTACTTC. The J gene is TRBJ2-5, the V gene TRBV11-2; a possible D gene is TRBD2 (6 bases). The V gene lost 9 bases and the J gene lost 2 bases, with 25 bases spanning the gap. The germline V gene has CDR1 SGHAT and CDR2 FQNNGV. The CDR3 contains 17 residues.

This clonotype was observed many times. The V call is TRBV6-1, the J call TRBJ1-1; tentative D call: TRBD1 (6 bases). CDR1 and CDR2 from the germline V gene are MNHNS and SASEGT. The V end was cut by 7 bases, the J end by 1 base, with 13 bases between. This CDR3 spans 14 amino acids. The CDR3: CASTKGGGNTEAFF. The CDR3 nucleotides are TGTGCCAGCACCAAAGGGGGAGGGAACACTGAAGCTTTCTTT.

This clonotype was seen once. A much larger clone differs from this one at a single base, so this may be a read error. The chain links TRBV28 to TRBJ2-4; D is unresolved. Germline lookup yields CDR1 MDHEN and CDR2 SYDVKM. This CDR3 comprises 14 residues. Written as DNA, the CDR3 is TGTGCCAGCAGTCCATTGATAAGGAGAAACACTCAGTACTTC. As protein: CASSPLIRRNTQYF.

In this sample, this clonotype turned up many times. The J gene is TRBJ1-1, the V gene TRBV15; unclear D gene. CDR3 length: 13 amino acids. The V end lost 5 bases, the J end lost 1 base, and 8 bases lay between the germline ends. CDR1 and CDR2 from the germline V gene are LNHNV and YYDKDF (reference sequence). CDR3 amino acids: CATSGSRNTEAFF. The CDR3 DNA sequence: TGTGCCACCAGCGGGTCAAGGAACACTGAAGCTTTCTTT. The full variable domain, in which reference TRBV15 and TRBJ1-1 provide the parts outside the CDR3, is DAMVIQNPRYQVTQFGKPVTLSCSQTLNHNVMYWYQQKSSQAPKLLFHYYDKDFNNEADTPDNFQSRRPNTSFCFLDIRSPGLGDTAMYLCATSGSRNTEAFFGQGTRLTVV.

This clonotype was recorded at least ten times. The V gene is TRBV12-3 or TRBV12-4, the J gene TRBJ1-6, with 8 bases lining up with TRBD1. Unmatched junction bases numbered 7, after V lost 5 bases and J lost 7 bases. This CDR3 contains 15 residues. CDR3 sequence: CASSLTGTGNSPLHF. CDR3 DNA: TGTGCCAGCAGTCTGACCGGGACAGGCAATTCACCCCTCCACTTT.

This clonotype was seen many times. The V call is TRBV5-1, the J call TRBJ2-1, with 9 bases aligning to TRBD2. This CDR3 comprises 16 residues. Germline CDR1 is SGHRS and CDR2 is YFSETQ. The ends lost 4 bases at V and 0 bases at J; junction bases unmatched: 5. Here the CDR3 DNA reads TGCGCCAGCAGCAATAGCGGGGGTCACTCCTACAATGAGCAGTTCTTC. Translated: CASSNSGGHSYNEQFF.

This clonotype has at least ten counts. The chain combines TRBV9 with TRBJ1-2; a possible D gene is TRBD1 (6 bases). Trimming took 0 bases from V and 8 from J, leaving 17 bases between them. The CDR3 has 15 residues. Germline V CDR1 and CDR2: SGDLS, YYNGEE. The CDR3 region has the DNA TGTGCCAGCAGCGTAGCCCGCCAGGGGAAAGTCGGCTACACCTTC. It translates to CASSVARQGKVGYTF.

This clonotype was detected only a few times. The gene calls are TRBV14 and TRBJ1-6, with D tentatively TRBD1 (6 bases). Trimming stripped 3 bases from V and 7 bases from J, with 16 bases between. This CDR3 has 16 residues. The germline gives CDR1 SGHDN, CDR2 FVKESK. Here the CDR3 reads CASSHSMGHRNSPLHF. CDR3 DNA: TGTGCCAGCAGCCACTCAATGGGACACAGAAATTCACCCCTCCACTTT. The variable domain in full, with the rest retrieved from reference TRBV14 and TRBJ1-6, is EAGVTQFPSHSVIEKGQTVTLRCDPISGHDNLYWYRRVMGKEIKFLLHFVKESKQDESGMPNNRFLAERTGGTYSTLKVQPAELEDSGVYFCASSHSMGHRNSPLHFGNGTRLTVT.

This clonotype has a count of ten or more. The chain is built from TRBV7-7 and TRBJ2-1; 13 bases agree with TRBD2. Per germline, CDR1 SSHAT and CDR2 FNYEAQ (reference sequence). The CDR3 extends over 22 amino acids. V lost 5 bases, J lost 4 bases, and 23 bases stayed unmatched. CDR3 bases: TGTGCCAGCAGCCCCGGACTAGCGGGGGTCTTGTACAGTCTTAGGTCTTACAATGAGCAGTTCTTC. Its protein is CASSPGLAGVLYSLRSYNEQFF.

In its sample, this clonotype was seen many times. The J gene is TRBJ2-5, the V gene TRBV2; a possible D gene is TRBD1 (6 bases). Trimming shortened V by 6 bases and J by 5 bases, and 19 bases separated the two germline ends. This CDR3 is built from 15 residues. Per germline, CDR1 SNHLY and CDR2 FYNNEI. CDR3 amino acids: CASRRDNPPFETQYF. CDR3 bases: TGTGCCAGCAGACGGGACAATCCCCCTTTTGAGACCCAGTACTTC.